The 3 T cell receptor beta chains presented below share a single source sample, sequenced in a study of cytomegalovirus exposure and HLA in healthy donors. In the PCR, 60 Vbeta and 13 Jbeta primers were used. Libraries were prepared by immunoSEQ multiplex PCR; TCRdb keeps only in-frame clonotypes and omits some of them. The sample holds roughly 130,000 clones, 8% to 9.5% seen once. The sequencing input was PBMCs. Every receptor here comes from a man aged 35-49 years in good health and CMV-seronegative.

This clone has a handful of counts. The chain combines TRBV7-2 with TRBJ2-3, with 9 bases identical to TRBD2. The V gene end was trimmed by 5 bases and the J gene end by 7 bases; junction bases not matched to a gene: 7. This CDR3 contains 14 residues. Germline CDR1 SGHTA, CDR2 FQGNSA. CDR3 coding DNA: TGTGCCAGCAGCGAAGATAGCGGGGGCTATACGCAGTATTTT. Translating gives CASSEDSGGYTQYF.

This chain joins TRBV7-4 and TRBJ2-2; 8 bases agree with TRBD2. V dropped 10 bases and J dropped 3; count of bases not matched to a gene: 13. CDR3 size: 16 residues. Looked up from germline, CDR1 is SGHVT and CDR2 is SQSDAQ. This CDR3 reads CAKNWGGGTYTGELFF. The CDR3 nucleotides are TGTGCCAAGAATTGGGGCGGGGGGACTTACACCGGGGAGCTGTTTTTT.

This clone was seen a handful of times. The rearrangement links TRBV4-2 to TRBJ2-7, with D possibly TRBD2 on 7 matching bases. The CDR3 sequence is 16 residues long. In germline, CDR1 is LGHNA, CDR2 YNFKEQ. V lost 0 bases to trimming and J lost 2 bases, with 14 bases between them. The CDR3, as DNA: TGTGCCAGCAGCCAAGAAGGCAAGGGGGGGACCTACGAGCAGTACTTC. It specifies CASSQEGKGGTYEQYF.